A selection of T cell receptor beta chains follows, all from one sample in a study of blood T cell repertoires in COVID-19. Sequencing was performed with immunoSEQ multiplex PCR; in TCRdb, only in-frame clones are kept and a portion is missing. The sample includes 85,000 to 120,000 clones, approximately 84% of them seen just once. Sequenced material: peripheral blood. The receptors were sampled from a man aged 40-50 years with active or convalescent COVID-19. Both conserved end residues are part of each CDR3. D genes are given only for firm matches. Size is stated for part of the rows, as once, few or many counts, or as a class when the clone is expanded.

j_call: TRBJ1-4; d_call: NA; v_call: TRBV19; clone_size: NA; cdr3_aa: CASSRGSNEKLFF
j_call: TRBJ2-1; d_call: TRBD2; v_call: TRBV18; clone_size: NA; cdr3_aa: CASSPRSSGGGNEQFF
j_call: TRBJ2-5; d_call: NA; v_call: TRBV4-1; clone_size: NA; cdr3_aa: CASSQGQNQETQYF
j_call: TRBJ2-3; d_call: TRBD2; v_call: TRBV7-6; clone_size: NA; cdr3_aa: CASSMGLAGTDTQYF
j_call: TRBJ2-7; d_call: TRBD2; v_call: TRBV5-1; clone_size: few; cdr3_aa: CASSLETSGGYEQYF
j_call: TRBJ2-5; d_call: TRBD1; v_call: TRBV19; clone_size: NA; cdr3_aa: CASSPGDRGGETQYF
j_call: TRBJ1-2; d_call: NA; v_call: TRBV12-3/TRBV12-4; clone_size: NA; cdr3_aa: CATSKRGGAFGTF
j_call: TRBJ2-5; d_call: TRBD2; v_call: TRBV7-2; clone_size: NA; cdr3_aa: CASSLVSGETQYF
j_call: TRBJ2-2; d_call: TRBD1; v_call: TRBV12-5; clone_size: NA; cdr3_aa: CASGSQSGTGGTGELFF
j_call: TRBJ1-1; d_call: NA; v_call: TRBV4-2; clone_size: NA; cdr3_aa: CASSAGPRETEAFF
j_call: TRBJ1-3; d_call: NA; v_call: TRBV7-2; clone_size: once; cdr3_aa: CASSLGRGYSGNTIYF
j_call: TRBJ1-2; d_call: TRBD1; v_call: TRBV5-1; clone_size: NA; cdr3_aa: CASSQGGQGNYGYTF
j_call: TRBJ2-5; d_call: TRBD1; v_call: TRBV5-1; clone_size: NA; cdr3_aa: CASSSGPTGQGGRETQYF
j_call: TRBJ1-4; d_call: TRBD1; v_call: TRBV3-1/TRBV3-2; clone_size: NA; cdr3_aa: CASSPRRTGLSEKLFF
j_call: TRBJ2-2; d_call: TRBD2; v_call: TRBV11-2; clone_size: NA; cdr3_aa: CASSRTSLGLGGELFF
j_call: TRBJ1-2; d_call: NA; v_call: TRBV12-3/TRBV12-4; clone_size: NA; cdr3_aa: CASAQGHGYTF
j_call: TRBJ2-7; d_call: NA; v_call: TRBV21-1; clone_size: NA; cdr3_aa: CASRAPGGRHEQYF
j_call: TRBJ1-3; d_call: NA; v_call: TRBV12-2; clone_size: NA; cdr3_aa: CASRRTRSGNTIYF
j_call: TRBJ2-3; d_call: TRBD2; v_call: TRBV4-1; clone_size: NA; cdr3_aa: CASSEGGLNGGVTDTQYF
j_call: TRBJ1-5; d_call: NA; v_call: TRBV15; clone_size: once; cdr3_aa: CATSRDIQGGQPQHF
j_call: TRBJ2-4; d_call: NA; v_call: TRBV29-1; clone_size: few; cdr3_aa: CSASGQSNIQYF
j_call: TRBJ1-6; d_call: NA; v_call: TRBV18; clone_size: NA; cdr3_aa: CASSPSGGRYDSPLHF
j_call: TRBJ1-1; d_call: NA; v_call: TRBV21-1; clone_size: once; cdr3_aa: CASSFGEGGPRSTEAFF
j_call: TRBJ2-2; d_call: TRBD1; v_call: TRBV2; clone_size: NA; cdr3_aa: CASRHGTDNTGELFF
j_call: TRBJ2-7; d_call: TRBD2; v_call: TRBV7-8; clone_size: NA; cdr3_aa: CASSLGLANEQYF
j_call: TRBJ1-5; d_call: NA; v_call: TRBV5-6; clone_size: NA; cdr3_aa: CASSLYQVGQPQHF
j_call: TRBJ2-2; d_call: NA; v_call: TRBV6-2/TRBV6-3; clone_size: NA; cdr3_aa: CASSLGRELFF
j_call: TRBJ1-2; d_call: TRBD1; v_call: TRBV5-6; clone_size: NA; cdr3_aa: CASSPTGGNYGYTF
j_call: TRBJ1-1; d_call: TRBD1; v_call: TRBV6-6; clone_size: NA; cdr3_aa: CASSPRTGLNTEAFF
j_call: TRBJ2-1; d_call: NA; v_call: TRBV21-1; clone_size: NA; cdr3_aa: CASIHTEDEQFF
j_call: TRBJ1-2; d_call: NA; v_call: TRBV5-6; clone_size: NA; cdr3_aa: CASSRPGGGGYTF
j_call: TRBJ1-1; d_call: TRBD1; v_call: TRBV3-1/TRBV3-2; clone_size: NA; cdr3_aa: CASSQWGQVNTEAFF
j_call: TRBJ1-6; d_call: TRBD1; v_call: TRBV10-3; clone_size: NA; cdr3_aa: CASRDRVTSPLHF
j_call: TRBJ1-6; d_call: NA; v_call: TRBV6-2/TRBV6-3; clone_size: NA; cdr3_aa: CASSSAGNSPLHF
j_call: TRBJ1-1; d_call: TRBD1; v_call: TRBV10-3; clone_size: NA; cdr3_aa: CATLRDRGRGEAFF
j_call: TRBJ2-3; d_call: NA; v_call: TRBV19; clone_size: NA; cdr3_aa: CASRGTAIGTDTQYF
j_call: TRBJ1-5; d_call: NA; v_call: TRBV18; clone_size: NA; cdr3_aa: CASSRTERGPQHF
j_call: TRBJ2-1; d_call: TRBD2; v_call: TRBV7-6; clone_size: NA; cdr3_aa: CASSLELAGYNNEQFF
j_call: TRBJ1-3; d_call: TRBD1; v_call: TRBV18; clone_size: NA; cdr3_aa: CASSPASGGGNTIYF
j_call: TRBJ1-1; d_call: TRBD1; v_call: TRBV23-1; clone_size: NA; cdr3_aa: CASSRGQDTEAFF
j_call: TRBJ1-1; d_call: TRBD1; v_call: TRBV19; clone_size: once; cdr3_aa: CASRGDLRTEAFF
j_call: TRBJ2-5; d_call: TRBD1; v_call: TRBV24-1; clone_size: NA; cdr3_aa: CATSDSRTGRETQYF
j_call: TRBJ1-1; d_call: NA; v_call: TRBV5-6; clone_size: NA; cdr3_aa: CASSLAGGQFFTEAFF
j_call: TRBJ2-1; d_call: NA; v_call: TRBV12-3/TRBV12-4; clone_size: NA; cdr3_aa: CASSVRVHEQFF